This TCR beta chain is from a study of beta chain features in type 1 diabetes (dated by TCRdb to between 2017 and 2018). With regard to the full study: Mean age, gender distribution, total cell number and subset yield did not differ between patients and healthy donors. A total of 85 million to 140 million sorted cells were examined across all samples, and a strong correlation was observed between cell number per subset and RNA yield. The study compared the TCRB repertoires of sorted circulating CD4+ T cell subsets in recently diagnosed type 1 diabetes patients with those in matched healthy donors. Naive and central memory subsets were obtained from all 30 or so donors, but regulatory and stem cell-like memory subsets were isolated from only 8 patients and roughly eight healthy donors.

This clone was detected a few times. Its recognized antigen is unknown. There are no base qualities to consult, and no much larger clone falls within one base. Other DNA sequences in the same sample also yield this CDR3. Each donor gave one peripheral blood draw, averaging approximately 120 mL, which was collected into heparinised tubes. A BD FACSAria II and a panel including CD45RO, CCR7, CD25, CD127, CD95 and CD27 were used to sort naive, central memory, regulatory and stem cell-like memory CD4+ T cells. Every sorted population had a purity above 95%. PBMCs were separated immediately by Lymphoprep density gradient centrifugation and were stained directly, without being cultured. Samples were stained and sorted in pairs, with one healthy donor and one patient per experiment, so that batch effects were minimized. Broader findings and caveats from the paper: PCR may preferentially amplify shorter templates, but because patient and control samples were amplified and corrected together, any resulting skew would affect both groups equally. In all four CD4+ subsets, TCRB CDR3 length was moderately but significantly shorter in type 1 diabetes patients. The naive, central memory and regulatory TCRB repertoires appeared to resemble one another more closely among patients than among healthy donors. Fewer insertions and more nucleotide deletions at VDJ recombination sites were observed in patients with type 1 diabetes, implying thymic rearrangement abnormalities. HLA sub-analyses involved small numbers of individuals, so any influence of HLA type on TCRB rearrangement remained unresolved. Sequencing cDNA rather than genomic DNA could over-represent highly expressing activated cells, although activation and CD3 levels did not differ between groups.

All of the isolated RNA was reverse transcribed with the High Capacity cDNA Reverse Transcription Kit, so expressed TCRB transcripts were sequenced. Deep immunoSEQ sequencing was applied to naive, central memory and regulatory T cell samples, giving an average of roughly 3.5 million total reads per sample. After sorted cells were lysed in RLT buffer, RNA was extracted with DNase-treated RNeasy Micro or Mini kits, with the choice depending on cell number. To prevent cross-contamination, each cell subset was processed individually, whereas patient and healthy donor samples were processed jointly. Using the immunoSEQ multiplex PCR, TCRB sequences were amplified from cDNA into 87-bp fragments spanning the CDR3 region. The amplicons were sequenced using the Illumina HiSeq platform. The original methods were these. PCR bias was computationally corrected using synthetic template baselines, reads within Hamming distance 2 were collapsed, and singletons that could not be merged were discarded. Reads were aligned to IMGT to assign V, D and J genes, CDR3 length, and insertions or deletions at six rearrangement sites. Within each subset, clonotype counts were normalized to sorted cell number, and only after that were true diversity and Gini coefficients computed with the tcR R package. The overlap coefficient, calculated on TCRB nucleotide sequences, was used to quantify repertoire sharing. Out-of-frame TCRB sequences from naive cells were analyzed to stand in for the pre-selection repertoire. Imported from immuneACCESS, the table was reduced by TCRdb to in-frame sequences with V and J called. These copies leave out some clones; in studies compared against another copy, an unresolved V gene accounts for under half, and the cause of the remainder is not known. The V and J calls and clone size were taken over from that table, and D and trimming were inferred from the DNA. Recorded for this sample are 970,000 or so clones; roughly 17% of them occurred a single time. Together, the top ten hold about 0.025% of the sample.

What was sequenced was naive CD4+ T cells from blood. The cell subset or site label, as the study defines it: true naive CD4+ T cells. This TCR was sampled from a young woman in good health.

CDR3 sequence: CASSLGQGRGGYTF. Here is the DNA: TGTGCCAGCAGCTTGGGACAGGGGCGAGGTGGCTACACCTTC. This receptor chain uses TRBV7-2 and TRBJ1-2; the junction holds 10 bases that match TRBD1. The CDR3 sequence holds 14 residues, the cysteine and phenylalanine included. The entry retains the CDR3 DNA only, 42 bases that are in frame from base 1. The germline V gene specifies SGHTA as CDR1 and FQGNSA as CDR2. Here V drops 3 bases and J drops 7 bases, and the junction holds 5 bases not matched to any gene.